This T cell receptor (beta chain) was recorded in a study of identical twins. Study-wide findings and caveats: Out-of-frame TCR alpha sharing in monozygotic twins exceeded recombination model predictions.

The CDR3 has 16 residues. The J segment lost 5 bases and the V segment lost 6 bases, leaving 6 bases of the junction unmatched. CDR1 is LGHNA and CDR2 is YNFKEQ in the germline V gene. TCRdb independently ran MiXCR on the 5' RACE reads; one entry per CDR3 protein. The data hold 450,000 or so distinct CDR3 sequences, with approximately 15% observed a single time. This clonotype was observed a handful of times. What it binds is not known. The data were also submitted as part of a second study, on yellow fever vaccine responses in identical twins. That publication notes: Reportedly, the response of twins' T cells to the vaccine seemed partly convergent, partly personalized.

The sample taken for sequencing was CD4+ T cells sorted from blood. The chain is built from TRBV4-2 and TRBJ2-2; 13 bases align to TRBD2. This TCR was sampled from a woman younger than 30 in good health. CDR3 nucleotide sequence: TGTGCCAGCAGAAGGACTAGCGGGAGAATAACCGGGGAGCTGTTTTTT. The encoded protein is CASRRTSGRITGELFF.